This TCR beta chain was identified during a study of OX40 agonist ivuxolimab in advanced cancers. Germline V gene lookup returns CDR1 SGHDT and CDR2 YYEEEE. V lost 4 bases and J lost 4, with 18 bases in between. This CDR3 has 15 amino acids. The protocol was immunoSEQ multiplex PCR, while the TCRdb copy is restricted to in-frame clones and leaves out a portion. The data contain 55,000 to 90,000 clones, 80% to 90% of them seen just once; the ten biggest clones take up 1.1%. The receptor's source is an adult with an advanced solid tumor such as melanoma, head and neck, liver or kidney cancer. The rearrangement joins TRBV5-6 to TRBJ2-7; D is perhaps TRBD2 (7 bases). The input for sequencing was CD4+ or CD8+ T cells sorted from blood, taken in a trial of the OX40 agonist ivuxolimab. CDR3 DNA sequence: TGTGCCAGCAGCCCCCTGGGGGGGGGCGGTTACGAGCAGTACTTC. It translates to CASSPLGGGGYEQYF.